A single T cell receptor (beta chain) is shown here with its context. The record originates from a study of blood T cells in healthy people across ages. Caucasian, healthy and from Russia, the donors were aged between roughly 6 and 100. Then a second PCR, running roughly 7 to 11 cycles, was carried out with a sample-barcoded 5' primer and a J-beta primer mix. TCRdb re-called the 5' RACE reads through MiXCR, storing one row per CDR3 protein. The profile covers approximately 800,000 distinct CDR3 sequences, with 46% appearing a single time and 18% taken by the ten largest. Germline-derived CDR1 and CDR2 are MNHEY and SMNVEV (reference sequence). CDR3 size: 14 residues. V lost 3 bases to trimming and J lost 1 base, with 6 bases between them.

The TCR sequence derives from an elderly man in good health. The sequenced sample consisted of blood. This chain connects TRBV27 to TRBJ2-2; D remains ambiguous. For the CDR3, the DNA is TGTGCCAGCAGTTTTGTCATGAACACCGGGGAGCTGTTTTTT. This encodes CASSFVMNTGELFF.